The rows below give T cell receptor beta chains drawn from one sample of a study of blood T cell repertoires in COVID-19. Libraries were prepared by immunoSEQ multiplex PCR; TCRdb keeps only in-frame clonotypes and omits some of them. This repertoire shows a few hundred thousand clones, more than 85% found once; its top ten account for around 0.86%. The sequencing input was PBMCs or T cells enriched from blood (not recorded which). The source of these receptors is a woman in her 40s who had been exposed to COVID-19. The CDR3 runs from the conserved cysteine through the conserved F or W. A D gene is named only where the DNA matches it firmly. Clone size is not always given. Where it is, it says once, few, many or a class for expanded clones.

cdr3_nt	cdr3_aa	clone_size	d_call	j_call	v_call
TGTGCCAGCAGCTTAAGGGCGGGTGCGGCCGGAGGAAACACCATATATTTT	CASSLRAGAAGGNTIYF	few	.	TRBJ1-3	TRBV11-3
TGTGCCAGCAGCTCTTATGGGACAGGGCAGGGCGAGGCTAATGAAAAACTGTTTTTT	CASSSYGTGQGEANEKLFF	.	TRBD1	TRBJ1-4	TRBV7-9
TGCGCCAGCAGCTCGAACAGCCAACAAGGGGGCGCCGGCGGGTATGGCTACACCTTC	CASSSNSQQGGAGGYGYTF	.	TRBD1	TRBJ1-2	TRBV5-1
TGTGCCAGCAGCTTCAGACAGTCTGAAGGCTATGGCTACACCTTC	CASSFRQSEGYGYTF	.	.	TRBJ1-2	TRBV5-5
TGCGCCAGCAGCTTGGGACTGACAGGGCGCTACGAGCAGTACTTC	CASSLGLTGRYEQYF	.	TRBD1	TRBJ2-7	TRBV5-1
TGTGCCACCAGCACCGGGGGCAGGACAGGGGCTGAAAAACTGTTTTTT	CATSTGGRTGAEKLFF	.	TRBD1	TRBJ1-4	TRBV15
TGTGCCAGTAGTATCGTCAGGGGGGGAAACACCATATATTTT	CASSIVRGGNTIYF	.	TRBD1	TRBJ1-3	TRBV19
TGTGCCAGCAGCTCGGGGGGTTCACCCCTCCACTTT	CASSSGGSPLHF	once	.	TRBJ1-6	TRBV12-3/TRBV12-4
TGTGCCACCAGCAGAGCGGGATCTACGTGGGCTAACTATGGCTACACCTTC	CATSRAGSTWANYGYTF	few	.	TRBJ1-2	TRBV15
TGTGCCAGCAGCTTGCCAATTAGCGGAATATACTACGAGCAGTACTTC	CASSLPISGIYYEQYF	few	.	TRBJ2-7	TRBV5-8
TGTGCCAGTAGTATAGGCGGGGGGCTTACCGGGGAGCTGTTTTTT	CASSIGGGLTGELFF	.	TRBD2	TRBJ2-2	TRBV19
TGTGCCAGCACCAAAGGGACAGGCCGGGGCTATGGCTACACCTTC	CASTKGTGRGYGYTF	.	TRBD1	TRBJ1-2	TRBV27
TGTGCCAGCAGCCAGGGGAACATTCAGTACTTC	CASSQGNIQYF	.	.	TRBJ2-4	TRBV12-3/TRBV12-4
TGTGCCAGCAGACAAATCGGGGACACCGGGGAGCTGTTTTTT	CASRQIGDTGELFF	few	.	TRBJ2-2	TRBV3-1/TRBV3-2
TGTGCCATACGGGACAGGGGTGATTCACCCCTCCACTTT	CAIRDRGDSPLHF	.	TRBD1	TRBJ1-6	TRBV10-3
TGTGCCAGTAGTATGGGGGGGCTCGAGCAGTACTTC	CASSMGGLEQYF	.	.	TRBJ2-7	TRBV19
TGTGCCAGCAGTGGGACCCGGGACAGGACCACCTCCTACGAGCAGTACTTC	CASSGTRDRTTSYEQYF	.	TRBD1	TRBJ2-7	TRBV6-1
TGTGCCAGCTCACGAACCGGGACAGGGATCTACGAGCAGTACTTC	CASSRTGTGIYEQYF	.	TRBD1	TRBJ2-7	TRBV18
TGTGCCAGCAGCTTAGCCACGGGACTAGCGTACGGGGAGCTGTTTTTT	CASSLATGLAYGELFF	.	TRBD2	TRBJ2-2	TRBV7-8
TGTGCCAGTAGAAATGGGGGGGGTCCTCGTTCAAATGAGCAGTTCTTC	CASRNGGGPRSNEQFF	.	TRBD2	TRBJ2-1	TRBV19
TGTGCCACCAGCAGAGATCACGGTAATTCACCCCTCCACTTT	CATSRDHGNSPLHF	.	.	TRBJ1-6	TRBV15
TGTGCCAGTAGGACCGGGACAGGGACCCATGAGCAGTTCTTC	CASRTGTGTHEQFF	.	TRBD1	TRBJ2-1	TRBV19
TGTGCCACCAGCAGAGCTAGTGACGAGCAGTACTTC	CATSRASDEQYF	once	.	TRBJ2-7	TRBV15
TGTGCCAGCAGCCCGAGCACCGGGGAGCTGTTTTTT	CASSPSTGELFF	.	.	TRBJ2-2	TRBV6-4
TGCAGTGCTAGTGCCGGAGGCAGGGGATCCAACACTGAAGCTTTCTTT	CSASAGGRGSNTEAFF	.	.	TRBJ1-1	TRBV20-1
TGTGCCACAAGGGACAGTCAAGAGACCCAGTACTTC	CATRDSQETQYF	.	TRBD1	TRBJ2-5	TRBV12-3/TRBV12-4
TGTGCCAGCAGTGACGGGGTGGCCCGGCTCCACTTT	CASSDGVARLHF	.	.	TRBJ1-6	TRBV25-1
TGTGCCAGCAGCCACCCAGGTAACGAGCAGTACTTC	CASSHPGNEQYF	.	.	TRBJ2-7	TRBV3-1/TRBV3-2
TGTGCCAGTGCCTTGGGGAGAAATACCCCAGATACGCAGTATTTT	CASALGRNTPDTQYF	.	.	TRBJ2-3	TRBV3-1/TRBV3-2
TGTGCCAGCAGCTTAGAGGGGCTTCGGTATGGCTACACCTTC	CASSLEGLRYGYTF	once	.	TRBJ1-2	TRBV7-9
TGTGCCAGCAGCCCGTCGGGGGGGGCAAGGAATGAGCAGTTCTTC	CASSPSGGARNEQFF	.	TRBD2	TRBJ2-1	TRBV7-3